Presented here are 30 T cell receptor beta chains from one specimen sequenced in a study of blood T cell repertoires in COVID-19. Generated by immunoSEQ multiplex PCR, the TCRdb table keeps only in-frame clones and is missing some. The sample carries about 260,000 clones, roughly 80% recorded once. The specimen was PBMCs or T cells enriched from blood (not recorded which). Receptors originate from a man aged 25 to 45 with acute COVID-19.

The V call is TRBV3-1 (or the pseudogene TRBV3-2), the J call TRBJ1-5; TRBD1 matches at 10 bases. Germline trimming cut 1 base from V and 5 bases from J; bases unmatched to any gene: 2. Germline CDR1 reads LGHDT; CDR2 reads YNNKEL (reference sequence). The CDR3 consists of 15 residues. The CDR3 DNA follows: TGTGCCAGCAGCCAAGCGGACAGGGGGTATCAGCCCCAGCATTTT. The encoded protein is CASSQADRGYQPQHF.

The chain has TRBV3-1 (or the pseudogene TRBV3-2) and TRBJ1-3; D is undetermined. Trimming removed 3 bases from V and 3 bases from J, with 6 bases in between. CDR1 LGHDT and CDR2 YNNKEL come from the germline V gene (reference sequence). CDR3 length: 13 amino acids. The CDR3 sequence is CASSQPSGNTIYF. The CDR3 nucleotides read TGTGCCAGCAGCCAGCCTAGTGGAAACACCATATATTTT.

The J gene is TRBJ1-2, the V gene TRBV3-1 (or the pseudogene TRBV3-2); 7 positions agree with TRBD1. Germline trimming cut 4 bases from V and 4 bases from J; bases unmatched to any gene: 3. CDR1 and CDR2 (germline): LGHDT, YNNKEL (reference sequence). The CDR3 contains 13 residues. The CDR3 loop is CASSRTGRYGYTF. The CDR3 bases are TGTGCCAGCAGCCGGACAGGCCGCTATGGCTACACCTTC.

Comments on this clone: The same CDR3 arises from other DNA sequences in this sample as well. The CDR3 bases are TGTGCCAGCTCGCTAGCGGGAACAGATACGCAGTATTTT. Amino acid sequence: CASSLAGTDTQYF. This rearrangement joins TRBV12-3 or TRBV12-4 to TRBJ2-3, with 9 nucleotides matching TRBD2. This CDR3 has 13 amino acids. V lost 8 bases and J lost 3; bases outside the gene matches: 3.

This chain connects TRBV6-5 to TRBJ1-6; D is possibly TRBD1 (6 bases). The CDR3 is 15 residues long. CDR1 and CDR2 from the germline V gene are MNHEY and SVGAGI. V gave up 6 bases and J gave up 6 bases, with 15 bases separating them. CDR3 bases: TGTGCCAGCAGCTCTACGGACAGCCTTAATTCACCCCTCCACTTT. This codes for CASSSTDSLNSPLHF.

The rearrangement links TRBV18 to TRBJ1-6; D might be TRBD1 (6 bases). The CDR3 length is 17 residues. Trimming shortened V by 4 bases and J by 4 bases, and 17 bases separated the two germline ends. The germline V gene encodes CDR1 KGHSH and CDR2 LQKENI. This CDR3 reads CASSLPQGSGYNSPLHF. DNA for the CDR3: TGTGCCAGCTCACTTCCCCAGGGGTCGGGATATAATTCACCCCTCCACTTT. Full variable domain (outside the CDR3, taken from reference TRBV18 and TRBJ1-6): NAGVMQNPRHLVRRRGQEARLRCSPMKGHSHVYWYRQLPEEGLKFMVYLQKENIIDESGMPKERFSAEFPKEGPSILRIQQVVRGDSAAYFCASSLPQGSGYNSPLHFGNGTRLTVT.

DNA for the CDR3: TGTGCCAGCAGCCCCGGGGGTGGCTACACCTTC. Translated, it gives CASSPGGGYTF. This chain connects TRBV13 to TRBJ1-2; tentatively, D is TRBD1 (5 bases). V lost 5 bases to trimming and J lost 7 bases, with 8 bases between them. The germline gives CDR1 PRHDT, CDR2 FYEKMQ (reference sequence). The CDR3 runs 11 residues. Variable domain in full (rest from reference TRBV13 and TRBJ1-2): AAGVIQSPRHLIKEKRETATLKCYPIPRHDTVYWYQQGPGQDPQFLISFYEKMQSDKGSIPDRFSAQQFSDYHSELNMSSLELGDSALYFCASSPGGGYTFGSGTRLTVV.

The V and J genes are TRBV7-9 and TRBJ1-1, with 7 bases that match TRBD1. Germline CDR1 SEHNR, CDR2 FQNEAQ (reference sequence). J gave up 5 bases and V 4 bases, and 13 bases lay outside the gene matches. The CDR3 spans 16 residues. The CDR3 nucleotides read TGTGCCAGCAGCTCCCGGACAGGTCCAGGGTGGACTGAAGCTTTCTTT. Amino acid sequence: CASSSRTGPGWTEAFF.

The chain links TRBV24-1 to TRBJ2-1; TRBD2 might be the D (5 bases). V shed 4 bases and J shed 2 bases, with 17 bases lying between them. Germline assignment: CDR1 KGHDR and CDR2 SFDVKD. The CDR3 length is 17 residues. The CDR3 loop reads CATSDPFLSGAYNEQFF. In DNA form, the CDR3 reads TGTGCCACCAGTGACCCCTTCCTGTCCGGGGCCTACAATGAGCAGTTCTTC.

The V gene is TRBV27, the J gene TRBJ2-7; D gene ambiguous. CDR3 length equals 15 residues. From germline, CDR1 is MNHEY and CDR2 SMNVEV (reference sequence). V was trimmed by 5 bases and J by 0 bases, leaving 14 bases between them. In DNA form, the CDR3 reads TGTGCCAGCAGTCCAGCTTTTGCTAGCTCCTACGAGCAGTACGTC. Protein product: CASSPAFASSYEQYV.

This chain joins TRBV7-2 and TRBJ2-1, with 13 bases that match TRBD2. CDR1 is SGHTA, CDR2 FQGNSA, per germline. With V trimmed by 2 bases and J by 6 bases, 4 bases remained unmatched. This CDR3 comprises 16 residues. The DNA of the CDR3 is TGTGCCAGCAGCTTAACGGGACTAGCGGGGACCAATGAGCAGTTCTTC. Amino acids: CASSLTGLAGTNEQFF.

The V and J genes are TRBV3-1 (or the pseudogene TRBV3-2) and TRBJ2-7; D is uncertain. Trimming took off 8 bases at V and 1 base at J, with 15 bases between the two ends. From germline, CDR1 is LGHDT and CDR2 YNNKEL (reference sequence). This CDR3 has 14 amino acids. CDR3 DNA: TGTGCCAGCGCGCAGGTTGGGTATTCCTACGAGCAGTACGTC. It encodes CASAQVGYSYEQYV.

This clone has just a few counts. This sequence joins TRBV30 and TRBJ2-1; possible D gene TRBD1, 5 bases. Germline V gives CDR1 GTSNPN, CDR2 SVGIG (reference sequence). This CDR3 region has 12 residues. Trimming removed 2 bases from V and 10 bases from J, with 12 bases in between. CDR3: CAWSTLRQEQFF. The CDR3, as DNA: TGTGCCTGGAGTACCCTCCGACAGGAGCAGTTCTTC. The variable domain in full, with the rest retrieved from reference TRBV30 and TRBJ2-1, is SQTIHQWPATLVQPVGSPLSLECTVEGTSNPNLYWYRQAAGRGLQLLFYSVGIGQISSEVPQNLSASRPQDRQFILSSKKLLLSDSGFYLCAWSTLRQEQFFGPGTRLTVL.

The gene calls are TRBV6-5 and TRBJ2-1, with D maybe TRBD1 (6 bases). This CDR3 contains 14 residues. V lost 5 bases and J lost 2, with 10 bases in between. Germline CDR1 and CDR2: MNHEY and SVGAGI. The CDR3 reads CASSPGQTYNEQFF. The CDR3, as DNA: TGTGCCAGCAGTCCTGGACAGACCTACAATGAGCAGTTCTTC.

V gene TRBV19 combines with J gene TRBJ2-2; the match to TRBD1 covers 7 bases. The CDR3 length is 15 residues. V lost 6 bases to trimming and J lost 0 bases; unmatched junction nucleotides: 4. Germline CDR1 LNHDA, CDR2 SQIVND (reference sequence). The CDR3 DNA follows: TGTGCCAGTAGAAAACAGGGGCCGAACACCGGGGAGCTGTTTTTT. Its translation: CASRKQGPNTGELFF.

V and J are TRBV6-6 and TRBJ1-1; D is undetermined. In germline, CDR1 is MNHNY, CDR2 SVGAGI (reference sequence). CDR3 length: 16 residues. Deletions cut 5 bases from V and 3 bases from J, with 19 bases between. The CDR3 region has the DNA TGTGCCAGCAGTCCACCGGAGGGCCTACGGGACACTGAAGCTTTCTTT. Residues: CASSPPEGLRDTEAFF.

This clone was counted a few times. The V gene is TRBV5-1, the J gene TRBJ2-5, with 12 bases aligning to TRBD1. With V trimmed by 7 bases and J by 5 bases, 6 bases remained unmatched. The germline gives CDR1 SGHRS, CDR2 YFSETQ. The CDR3 runs 14 residues. The CDR3 sequence: CASFAGTGGETQYF. As DNA, the CDR3 is TGCGCCAGCTTTGCAGGGACAGGGGGCGAGACCCAGTACTTC.

The genes are TRBV6-5 and TRBJ2-2; 9 nucleotides agree with TRBD2. The length of the CDR3 is 16 residues. CDR1 is MNHEY, CDR2 SVGAGI, per germline. J gave up 5 bases and V 0 bases, and 4 bases lay outside the gene matches. Here the CDR3 DNA reads TGTGCCAGCAGTTACTCGCCTAGCGGGATTACCGGGGAGCTGTTTTTT. Encoded protein: CASSYSPSGITGELFF.

The table lists this clone with a count of one. The CDR3 DNA follows: TGCGCCAGCAGCGGGGGGACGCGGTCCACCGGGGAGCTGTTTTTT. It codes for CASSGGTRSTGELFF. The chain employs TRBV5-1 and TRBJ2-2; D is perhaps TRBD2 (6 bases). CDR3 length equals 15 residues. Trimming removed 4 bases from V and 4 bases from J, with 14 bases in between. Looked up from germline, CDR1 is SGHRS and CDR2 is YFSETQ.

This clone occurred once. The rearrangement links TRBV2 to TRBJ2-7, with 7 bases lining up with TRBD1. From germline, CDR1 is SNHLY and CDR2 FYNNEI. This CDR3 has 14 residues. The V segment lost 6 bases and the J segment 0 bases; nucleotides outside the gene matches: 5. The CDR3 coding sequence is TGTGCCAGCAGAGTACAGGGGCCCTCCTACGAGCAGTACGTC. It yields the protein CASRVQGPSYEQYV.

The chain uses TRBV6-5 and TRBJ2-5; D might be TRBD1 (6 bases). This CDR3 has 14 amino acids. Germline lookup yields CDR1 MNHEY and CDR2 SVGAGI. Trimming took off 6 bases at V and 2 bases at J, with 13 bases between the two ends. DNA of the CDR3: TGTGCCAGCAGACCTCACAGGGTACAAGAGACCCAGTACTTC. Its translation is CASRPHRVQETQYF.

The chain recombines TRBV2 with TRBJ1-2, with D uncertain. The V gene's germline CDR1 is SNHLY and CDR2 FYNNEI. The length of the CDR3 is 12 residues. V was trimmed by 5 bases and J by 2 bases, leaving 6 bases between them. CDR3 coding DNA: TGTGCCAGCAGTCCGTTAAACTATGGCTACACCTTC. It is translated as CASSPLNYGYTF.

This chain joins TRBV27 and TRBJ2-1, with TRBD2 identical over 14 bases. With V trimmed by 4 bases and J by 4 bases, 6 bases remained unmatched. Germline V gene data show CDR1 as MNHEY and CDR2 as SMNVEV (reference sequence). The CDR3 length is 17 residues. CDR3 sequence: CASSSLRLAGGYNEQFF. CDR3 DNA: TGTGCCAGCAGTTCACTACGACTAGCGGGGGGGTACAATGAGCAGTTCTTC.

CDR3 bases: TGTGCCACCAGTGGGGGGCCCTCCAACTATGGCTACACCTTC. This encodes CATSGGPSNYGYTF. The chain combines TRBV24-1 with TRBJ1-2; TRBD1 is a possible D gene (6 bases). The CDR3 totals 14 residues. CDR1 KGHDR and CDR2 SFDVKD come from the germline V gene. Trimming shortened V by 5 bases and J by 2 bases, and 11 bases separated the two germline ends.

This chain joins TRBV19 and TRBJ2-1; 10 bases fit TRBD2. Germline assignment: CDR1 LNHDA and CDR2 SQIVND (reference sequence). Trimming removed 6 bases from V and 3 bases from J; junction bases left unmatched: 14. There are 18 residues in the CDR3. DNA for the CDR3: TGTGCCAGTAGGGACCCTCGAGGGACTAGCGAAGGCTACAATGAGCAGTTCTTC. Protein sequence: CASRDPRGTSEGYNEQFF. The full variable domain, in which reference TRBV19 and TRBJ2-1 provide the parts outside the CDR3, is DGGITQSPKYLFRKEGQNVTLSCEQNLNHDAMYWYRQDPGQGLRLIYYSQIVNDFQKGDIAEGYSVSREKKESFPLTVTSAQKNPTAFYLCASRDPRGTSEGYNEQFFGPGTRLTVL.

The chain recombines TRBV6-2 or TRBV6-3 with TRBJ1-2, with D hard to call. Per the germline V gene, CDR1 is MNHEY and CDR2 is SVGEGT. Trimming shortened V by 2 bases and J by 4 bases, and 5 bases separated the two germline ends. This CDR3 has 12 amino acids. CDR3 amino acids: CASSYAVYGYTF. DNA for the CDR3: TGTGCCAGCAGTTACGCAGTCTATGGCTACACCTTC.

The chain employs TRBV10-2 and TRBJ2-1, with 9 positions matching TRBD2. The CDR3 extends over 15 amino acids. Trimming cost V 5 bases and J 0 bases; bases outside gene matches: 2. CDR1 WSHSY and CDR2 SAAADI come from the germline V gene. CDR3 amino acids: CASSLAGSSYNEQFF. CDR3 nucleotide sequence: TGCGCCAGCAGTCTAGCGGGAAGCTCCTACAATGAGCAGTTCTTC.

In this sample, this clone turned up a few times. The chain recombines TRBV27 with TRBJ2-2; 7 nucleotides line up with TRBD1. Germline values: CDR1 MNHEY, CDR2 SMNVEV (reference sequence). This CDR3 comprises 14 residues. V shed 6 bases and J 4 bases; nucleotides not matched to a gene: 5. Here the CDR3 DNA reads TGTGCCAGCAGAGACAGGGCAGTCACCGGGGAGCTGTTTTTT. Translated: CASRDRAVTGELFF.

The J gene is TRBJ1-1, the V gene TRBV29-1; a possible D gene is TRBD1 (6 bases). Germline CDR1 and CDR2: SQVTM and ANQGSEA. CDR3 size: 15 residues. V was cut by 6 bases and J by 4 bases, with 21 bases left in between. The CDR3 region is CSVGKWEGGSTEAFF. In DNA, the CDR3 is TGCAGCGTGGGAAAATGGGAAGGGGGTTCCACTGAAGCTTTCTTT.

This chain connects TRBV2 to TRBJ1-1; unclear D gene. The V gene lost 8 bases and the J gene lost 3 bases, with 19 bases spanning the gap. Germline lookup yields CDR1 SNHLY and CDR2 FYNNEI. The CDR3 extends over 15 amino acids. The CDR3 is CASPLPAPRYTEAFF. CDR3 nucleotides: TGTGCCAGCCCCCTCCCGGCGCCTAGGTACACTGAAGCTTTCTTT. The full variable domain, rest sourced from reference TRBV2 and TRBJ1-1, is EPEVTQTPSHQVTQMGQEVILRCVPISNHLYFYWYRQILGQKVEFLVSFYNNEISEKSEIFDDQFSVERPDGSNFTLKIRSTKLEDSAMYFCASPLPAPRYTEAFFGQGTRLTVV.